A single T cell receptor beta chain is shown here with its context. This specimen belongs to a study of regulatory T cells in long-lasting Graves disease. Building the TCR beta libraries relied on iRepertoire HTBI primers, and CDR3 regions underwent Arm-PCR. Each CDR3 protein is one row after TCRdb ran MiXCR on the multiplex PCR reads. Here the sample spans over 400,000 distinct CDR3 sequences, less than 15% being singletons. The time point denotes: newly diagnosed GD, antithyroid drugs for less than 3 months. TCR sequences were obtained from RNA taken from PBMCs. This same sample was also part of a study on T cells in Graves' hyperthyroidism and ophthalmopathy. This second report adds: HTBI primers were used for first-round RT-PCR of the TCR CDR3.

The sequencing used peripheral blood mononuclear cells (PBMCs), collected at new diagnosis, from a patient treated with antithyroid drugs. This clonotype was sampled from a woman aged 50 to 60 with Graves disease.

The CDR3 protein is CAWRVRWEPNEKLFF. The CDR3 region has the DNA TGTGCCTGGAGAGTCCGTTGGGAACCTAATGAAAAACTGTTTTTT. The V call is TRBV30, the J call TRBJ1-4; D call uncertain. Trimming shortened V by 3 bases and J by 3 bases, and 14 bases separated the two germline ends. Germline V lookup: CDR1 GTSNPN, CDR2 SVGIG (reference sequence). The CDR3 length is 15 residues.